Below, 6 T cell receptor beta chains from the same sample are listed, as sequenced in a study of T cells in Graves' hyperthyroidism and ophthalmopathy. Amplification yielded TCR beta CDR3 regions, with RNA transcripts as the source. HTBI primers were the set used in a first-round RT-PCR of the TCR CDR3. TCRdb ran MiXCR on the multiplex PCR reads and lists one entry per CDR3 protein. The table shows 500,000 to 700,000 distinct CDR3 sequences, with over 15% occurring only once. The sample taken for sequencing was blood. These receptors all come from a woman aged 18-29 years with Graves' hyperthyroidism.

The table lists this clonotype with a few counts. The DNA for the CDR3 is TGTGCCAGCAGCTTAGGGGTCGGGGAGGGCTACGAGCAGTACTTC. This translates into CASSLGVGEGYEQYF. The genes are TRBV7-8 and TRBJ2-7; 7 bases line up with TRBD2. J lost 3 bases, V lost 1 base, and 6 bases had no gene match. This CDR3 spans 15 amino acids. Germline V CDR1 and CDR2: SGHVS, FQNEAQ.

The chain employs TRBV29-1 and TRBJ2-1, with 7 bases matching TRBD2. The V and J ends lost 6 bases and 6 bases, in that order; junction bases with no gene match: 14. Germline values: CDR1 SQVTM, CDR2 ANQGSEA. There are 15 residues in the CDR3. CDR3 sequence reads: CSVHSTSAYTNEQFF. CDR3 DNA sequence: TGCAGCGTACACAGCACTAGCGCCTATACCAATGAGCAGTTCTTC.

The rearrangement joins TRBV11-3 to TRBJ2-5; TRBD2 agrees at 10 bases. CDR3 size: 18 residues. V shed 5 bases and J 2 bases; nucleotides not matched to a gene: 14. The germline V gene encodes CDR1 SGHNT and CDR2 YENEEA. CDR3 sequence reads: CASSQVLAGGGRQETQYF. The CDR3 DNA follows: TGTGCCAGCAGCCAAGTTTTAGCGGGAGGCGGAAGGCAAGAGACCCAGTACTTC.

The chain uses TRBV5-1 and TRBJ2-7; 8 bases are a match to TRBD1. The CDR3 sequence is 14 residues long. With V trimmed by 0 bases and J by 6 bases, 5 bases remained unmatched. CDR1 and CDR2 from the germline V gene are SGHRS and YFSETQ. The CDR3 reads CASSLVGQGFEQYF. The CDR3 DNA sequence: TGCGCCAGCAGCTTGGTAGGACAGGGTTTCGAGCAGTACTTC.

This clonotype has only a few counts. The chain combines TRBV29-1 with TRBJ1-1; 7 nucleotides align to TRBD1. From germline, CDR1 is SQVTM and CDR2 ANQGSEA. The CDR3 length is 13 residues. After removal of 8 bases from V and 3 bases from J, the junction contained 9 bases not matched to a gene. In DNA form, the CDR3 reads TGCAGCACTCGACAGGGCACCGACACTGAAGCTTTCTTT. Amino acid sequence: CSTRQGTDTEAFF.

The chain is built from TRBV24-1 and TRBJ1-4; TRBD1 matches 7 bases. The CDR3 loop spans 15 amino acids. Germline values: CDR1 KGHDR, CDR2 SFDVKD. The junction had 8 bases not matched to a gene; V was cut back by 3 bases and J by 8 bases. CDR3 nucleotides: TGTGCCACCAGTGATGCGACAGGGCCAGAGGAAAAACTGTTTTTT. As protein: CATSDATGPEEKLFF.